A single sample gave rise to the 26 T cell receptor beta chains below, sequenced in a study of technical replicates of blood from a few donors. Repertoires were generated with immunoSEQ multiplex PCR, while TCRdb's copy carries only in-frame clones and drops some. The repertoire holds just over 80,000 clones, with just over 95% as singletons. The specimen sequenced was T cells isolated from PBMCs. The receptors were gathered from a human donor in good health.

The chain links TRBV27 to TRBJ1-2; tentative D call: TRBD1 (6 bases). Looked up from germline, CDR1 is MNHEY and CDR2 is SMNVEV (reference sequence). This CDR3 contains 17 residues. V shed 5 bases and J shed 4 bases, with 23 bases lying between them. CDR3 coding DNA: TGTGCCAGCAGTCGCCGGGACAATGGCCTGAGGGGCTATGGCTACACCTTC. Translated: CASSRRDNGLRGYGYTF.

The chain combines TRBV7-9 with TRBJ1-1; the D is unclear. The length of the CDR3 is 15 residues. V lost 5 bases to trimming and J lost 0 bases, with 13 bases between them. Germline V gene sequence: CDR1 SEHNR, CDR2 FQNEAQ (reference sequence). The CDR3, as DNA: TGTGCCAGCAGCCGACTAGGGTTCATGAACACTGAAGCTTTCTTT. This gives the protein CASSRLGFMNTEAFF.

This chain joins TRBV19 and TRBJ1-2; D remains ambiguous. The germline CDR1 and CDR2 sequences are LNHDA and SQIVND (reference sequence). The CDR3 consists of 13 residues. V dropped 7 bases and J dropped 2 bases, with 11 bases sitting between them. The CDR3 reads CASKSGGNYGYTF. The CDR3 DNA sequence: TGTGCCAGTAAATCCGGCGGGAACTATGGCTACACCTTC.

The chain joins TRBV30 to TRBJ2-7; 10 bases are shared with TRBD1. Germline V gives CDR1 GTSNPN, CDR2 SVGIG (reference sequence). J was trimmed by 7 bases and V by 4 bases; bases with no gene match: 13. The CDR3 covers 15 residues. CDR3 in DNA: TGTGCCTGGATAACAACCGGGACAGGGGTCATGGAGCAGTACTTC. Translating it yields CAWITTGTGVMEQYF.

This clone was detected once. V is TRBV6-5 and J is TRBJ1-4, with 7 bases fitting TRBD1. Trimming at V came to 6 bases and at J to 1 base, leaving 2 bases not matched to a gene. CDR1 is MNHEY, CDR2 SVGAGI, per germline. CDR3 length: 14 residues. The DNA of the CDR3 is TGTGCCAGCAGAGACAGGGTAACTAATGAAAAACTGTTTTTT. It specifies CASRDRVTNEKLFF.

The V call is TRBV6-1, the J call TRBJ2-2; D call uncertain. The CDR3 is 12 amino acids. The germline CDR1 and CDR2 sequences are MNHNS and SASEGT. V was trimmed by 7 bases and J by 4 bases, leaving 7 bases between them. The CDR3: CASNTITGELFF. The CDR3 DNA reads as TGTGCCAGCAACACGATCACCGGGGAGCTGTTTTTT.

V gene TRBV14 combines with J gene TRBJ1-1, with 10 bases aligning to TRBD1. Germline V gene lookup returns CDR1 SGHDN and CDR2 FVKESK. This CDR3 spans 15 amino acids. The junction had 9 bases not matched to a gene; V was cut back by 0 bases and J by 11 bases. The CDR3: CASSQDMVTGGWAFF. The CDR3 nucleotides read TGTGCCAGCAGCCAAGATATGGTGACAGGGGGCTGGGCTTTCTTT. The variable domain in full, completed from reference TRBV14 and TRBJ1-1, reads EAGVTQFPSHSVIEKGQTVTLRCDPISGHDNLYWYRRVMGKEIKFLLHFVKESKQDESGMPNNRFLAERTGGTYSTLKVQPAELEDSGVYFCASSQDMVTGGWAFFGQGTRLTVV.

This clone was seen only once. The chain links TRBV7-6 to TRBJ2-7; 7 bases align to TRBD2. V lost 5 bases and J lost 2; bases outside the gene matches: 12. From germline, CDR1 is SGHVS and CDR2 FNYEAQ. The CDR3 consists of 16 residues. In nucleotides, the CDR3 is TGTGCCAGCAGCACCCGATGGGGGAGGGGAACCTACGAGCAGTACTTC. Protein product: CASSTRWGRGTYEQYF.

This clone appeared once. V usage is TRBV13 and J usage is TRBJ2-1; 10 bases are shared with TRBD2. V shed 3 bases and J 4 bases; nucleotides not matched to a gene: 6. The CDR3 loop spans 16 amino acids. Germline CDR1 and CDR2: PRHDT and FYEKMQ (reference sequence). CDR3 nucleotide sequence: TGTGCCAGCAGCTTGACGCTAGCGGGAGCATACAATGAGCAGTTCTTC. This gives the protein CASSLTLAGAYNEQFF.

The rearrangement links TRBV27 to TRBJ2-7, with 7 bases matching TRBD1. Unmatched junction bases numbered 4, after V lost 2 bases and J lost 3 bases. CDR3 length equals 14 residues. Germline V gene data show CDR1 as MNHEY and CDR2 as SMNVEV (reference sequence). Here the CDR3 DNA reads TGTGCCAGCAGTTTAGGGACAGTTAACTACGAGCAGTACTTC. It encodes CASSLGTVNYEQYF.

The chain uses TRBV4-1 and TRBJ1-1; D gene ambiguous. Trimming cost V 0 bases and J 6 bases, with 8 bases left between them. The germline gives CDR1 MGHRA, CDR2 YSYEKL. There are 13 residues in the CDR3. CDR3 bases: TGCGCCAGCAGCCAAGACTCTAACGCTGAAGCTTTCTTT. This encodes CASSQDSNAEAFF.

This clone was recorded once. The CDR3 region has the DNA TGTGCCAGCAGTCAGAATACGAACACTGAAGCTTTCTTT. Amino acids: CASSQNTNTEAFF. This rearrangement joins TRBV7-2 to TRBJ1-1; D call uncertain. Germline CDR1 and CDR2: SGHTA and FQGNSA. This CDR3 region has 13 residues. Deletions cut 6 bases from V and 1 base from J, with 9 bases between.

The chain joins TRBV10-3 to TRBJ2-4; D is possibly TRBD1 (5 bases). Trimming cost V 0 bases and J 4 bases, with 10 bases left between them. This CDR3 contains 15 residues. In germline, CDR1 is ENHRY, CDR2 SYGVKD. The CDR3 DNA reads TGTGCCATCAGTGAGTCCACAGGCACTAAAAACATTCAGTACTTC. This sequence encodes CAISESTGTKNIQYF.

This clone has just a few counts. In nucleotides, the CDR3 is TGTGCCAGCAGCTTCACAGGGGCAGATACGCAGTATTTT. The encoded protein is CASSFTGADTQYF. V usage is TRBV5-4 and J usage is TRBJ2-3; TRBD1 matches 7 bases. This CDR3 spans 13 amino acids. Looked up from germline, CDR1 is SGHNT and CDR2 is YYREEE (reference sequence). Trimming cost V 2 bases and J 4 bases; bases outside gene matches: 1.

This clone was seen a single time. CDR3 sequence reads: CASSDTGAVFQYF. The CDR3 nucleotides read TGTGCCAGCAGTGACACAGGGGCCGTCTTTCAGTACTTC. The rearrangement joins TRBV2 to TRBJ2-7; 7 positions agree with TRBD1. The CDR3 has 13 amino acids. Germline V lookup: CDR1 SNHLY, CDR2 FYNNEI. V lost 3 bases to trimming and J lost 10 bases; unmatched junction nucleotides: 9.

J is TRBJ2-5 and V is TRBV29-1, with 13 bases lining up with TRBD2. The CDR3 runs to 17 residues. The V and J ends lost 4 bases and 3 bases, in that order; junction bases with no gene match: 11. Per germline, CDR1 SQVTM and CDR2 ANQGSEA. The CDR3 DNA reads TGCAGCGTTGGTGGGGCCGGACTAGCGGGAGTCGAAGAGACCCAGTACTTC. Its protein is CSVGGAGLAGVEETQYF.

The genes are TRBV25-1 and TRBJ2-7, with D possibly matching TRBD2 (6 bases). The V end lost 3 bases, the J end lost 3 bases, and 12 bases lay between the germline ends. The CDR3 length is 14 residues. CDR1 is MGHDK and CDR2 is SYGVNS in the germline V gene. The CDR3 DNA sequence: TGTGCCAGCAGTGATCGGGGGTGGGGCTACGAGCAGTACTTC. Encoded protein: CASSDRGWGYEQYF.

This chain connects TRBV7-9 to TRBJ1-5; no clear D gene. Germline lookup yields CDR1 SEHNR and CDR2 FQNEAQ (reference sequence). With 3 bases removed from V and 3 bases from J, the gap between germline ends came to 3 bases. This CDR3 has 12 amino acids. This CDR3 reads CASSFNNQPQHF. Written as DNA, the CDR3 is TGTGCCAGCAGCTTTAACAATCAGCCCCAGCATTTT. Full variable domain (remainder filled in from reference TRBV7-9 and TRBJ1-5): DTGVSQNPRHKITKRGQNVTFRCDPISEHNRLYWYRQTLGQGPEFLTYFQNEAQLEKSRLLSDRFSAERPKGSFSTLEIQRTEQGDSAMYLCASSFNNQPQHFGDGTRLSIL.

V gene TRBV4-1 combines with J gene TRBJ2-7; 10 bases match TRBD2. Germline V gene lookup returns CDR1 MGHRA and CDR2 YSYEKL. There are 19 residues in the CDR3. V gave up 4 bases and J gave up 0 bases; unmatched junction bases: 15. CDR3 residues: CASSPSGGAGGPSSYEQYF. CDR3 coding DNA: TGCGCCAGCAGCCCCAGCGGAGGAGCGGGAGGGCCGAGCTCCTACGAGCAGTACTTC.

The chain uses TRBV30 and TRBJ1-1; maybe TRBD1 (6 bases). Germline CDR1 GTSNPN, CDR2 SVGIG (reference sequence). V lost 5 bases and J lost 1, with 8 bases in between. The CDR3 length is 12 residues. CDR3 residues: CAWGDTNTEAFF. The CDR3 region has the DNA TGTGCCTGGGGGGACACGAACACTGAAGCTTTCTTT.

The chain recombines TRBV5-1 with TRBJ1-1, with 7 nucleotides matching TRBD1. Germline assignment: CDR1 SGHRS and CDR2 YFSETQ. The CDR3 spans 15 residues. V gave up 2 bases and J gave up 1 base; unmatched junction bases: 5. This chain's CDR3 is CASSFNTGANTEAFF. DNA of the CDR3: TGCGCCAGCAGCTTTAATACAGGGGCGAACACTGAAGCTTTCTTT.

This chain links TRBV5-5 with TRBJ2-7; 9 bases fit TRBD1. The CDR3 spans 14 residues. CDR1 and CDR2 (germline): SGHKS, YYEKEE (reference sequence). J gave up 7 bases and V 0 bases, and 5 bases lay outside the gene matches. Here the CDR3 reads CASSLAQGAREQYF. DNA for the CDR3: TGTGCCAGCAGCTTGGCACAGGGGGCTAGAGAGCAGTACTTC. Using reference TRBV5-5 and TRBJ2-7 for the parts outside the CDR3, the full variable domain is DAGVTQSPTHLIKTRGQQVTLRCSPISGHKSVSWYQQVLGQGPQFIFQYYEKEERGRGNFPDRFSARQFPNYSSELNVNALLLGDSALYLCASSLAQGAREQYFGPGTRLTVT.

The CDR3 spells CASSLRAGGETQYF. The CDR3 nucleotides read TGTGCCAGCAGTTTAAGGGCAGGGGGAGAGACCCAGTACTTC. The chain couples TRBV27 to TRBJ2-5; TRBD1 matches at 7 bases. V lost 2 bases and J lost 4; bases outside the gene matches: 4. Germline-derived CDR1 and CDR2 are MNHEY and SMNVEV (reference sequence). The CDR3 sequence is 14 residues long.

As to this clone: Compared with germline, one end of the junction differs, possibly owing to a read error. The rearrangement uses TRBV7-7 and TRBJ1-1, with TRBD1 matching over 9 bases. Germline CDR1 is SSHAT and CDR2 is FNYEAQ (reference sequence). This CDR3 has 15 residues. CDR3 bases: TGTGCTAGCAGCTTAGGGACAGGGAATAACACTGAAGCTTTCTTT. It encodes CASSLGTGNNTEAFF.

V is TRBV6-1 and J is TRBJ1-4; TRBD1 is a possible D gene (5 bases). The V and J ends lost 3 bases and 6 bases respectively, with 11 bases between them. Germline lookup yields CDR1 MNHNS and CDR2 SASEGT. CDR3 size: 14 residues. This CDR3 is CASSDLGDYEKLFF. The CDR3 DNA is TGTGCCAGCAGTGATCTGGGGGACTATGAAAAACTGTTTTTT.

The chain joins TRBV4-3 to TRBJ1-2, with D uncertain. Trimming shortened V by 5 bases and J by 8 bases, and 12 bases separated the two germline ends. This CDR3 contains 12 residues. In germline, CDR1 is LGHNA, CDR2 YSLEER. The CDR3 loop reads CASSGHRGGYTF. CDR3 DNA sequence: TGCGCCAGCAGCGGGCATCGCGGGGGCTACACCTTC.